This T cell receptor beta chain originates from a study of cytomegalovirus exposure and HLA in healthy donors. Primers for the PCR totalled 60 Vbeta and 13 Jbeta. Sequenced by immunoSEQ multiplex PCR; TCRdb stores in-frame clones only, minus some. Of around 280,000 clones in the sample, 70% to 90% were seen once. The CDR3 length is 16 residues. Trimming took off 1 base at V and 7 bases at J, with 14 bases between the two ends. The germline CDR1 and CDR2 sequences are LNHNV and YYDKDF (reference sequence). As regards this clone: What it binds is unknown.

Regarding the study as a whole: With high specificity and sensitivity, the classifier reportedly diagnosed cytomegalovirus status. TCR beta sequences reportedly predicted the HLA-A and HLA-B alleles of most subjects accurately. A link between a missense DCLRE1C variant and TCR beta V- and J-gene trimming emerged from a later analysis.

The receptor was derived from a woman aged 18 to 35 in good health and CMV-seronegative. The chain employs TRBV15 and TRBJ1-6; D perhaps matches TRBD1 (6 bases). The sample taken for sequencing was PBMCs. Here the CDR3 DNA reads TGTGCCACCAGCAGAGTAAAGGGGGTGGTAAATTCACCCCTCCACTTT. This translates into CATSRVKGVVNSPLHF.